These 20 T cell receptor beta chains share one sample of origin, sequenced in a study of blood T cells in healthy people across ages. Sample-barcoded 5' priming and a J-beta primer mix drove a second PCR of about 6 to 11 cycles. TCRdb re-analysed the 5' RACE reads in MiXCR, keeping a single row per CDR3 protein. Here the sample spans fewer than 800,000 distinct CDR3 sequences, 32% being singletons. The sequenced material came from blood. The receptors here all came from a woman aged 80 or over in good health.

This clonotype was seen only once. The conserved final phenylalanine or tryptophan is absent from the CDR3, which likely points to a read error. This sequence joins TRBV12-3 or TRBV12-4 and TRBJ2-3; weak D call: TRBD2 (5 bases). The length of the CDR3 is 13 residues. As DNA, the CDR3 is TGTGCCAGCAGACTAGGCCCCGCAGATGCGCAGTATTCT. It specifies CASRLGPADAQYS.

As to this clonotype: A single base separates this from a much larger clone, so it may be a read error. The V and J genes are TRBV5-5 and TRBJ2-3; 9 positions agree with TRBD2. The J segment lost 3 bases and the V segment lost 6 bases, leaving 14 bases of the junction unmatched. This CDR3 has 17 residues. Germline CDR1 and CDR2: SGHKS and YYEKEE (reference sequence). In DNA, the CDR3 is TGTGCCAGCACCTCAGCGGGTCCTAGCGGGAAAACAGATACGCAGTATTTT. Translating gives CASTSAGPSGKTDTQYF. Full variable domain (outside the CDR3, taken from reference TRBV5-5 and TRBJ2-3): DAGVTQSPTHLIKTRGQQVTLRCSPISGHKSVSWYQQVLGQGPQFIFQYYEKEERGRGNFPDRFSARQFPNYSSELNVNALLLGDSALYLCASTSAGPSGKTDTQYFGPGTRLTVL.

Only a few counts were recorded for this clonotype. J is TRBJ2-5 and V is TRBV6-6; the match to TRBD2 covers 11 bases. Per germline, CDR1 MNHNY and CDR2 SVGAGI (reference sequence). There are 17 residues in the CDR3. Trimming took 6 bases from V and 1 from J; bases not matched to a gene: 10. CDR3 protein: CASRQNWLAGGQETQYF. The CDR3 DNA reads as TGTGCCAGCAGACAGAATTGGCTAGCGGGGGGCCAAGAGACCCAGTACTTC.

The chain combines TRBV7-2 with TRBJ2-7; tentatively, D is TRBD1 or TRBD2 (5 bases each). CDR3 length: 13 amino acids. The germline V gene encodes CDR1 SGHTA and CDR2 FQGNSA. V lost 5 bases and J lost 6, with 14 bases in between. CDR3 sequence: CASSPGRLSEQYF. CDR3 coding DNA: TGTGCCAGCAGCCCGGGACGCTTATCCGAGCAGTACTTC.

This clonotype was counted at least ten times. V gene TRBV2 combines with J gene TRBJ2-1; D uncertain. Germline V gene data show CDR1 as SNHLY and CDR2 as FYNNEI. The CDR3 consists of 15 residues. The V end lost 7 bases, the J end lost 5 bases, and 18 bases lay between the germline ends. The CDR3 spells CASIFATLTNNEQFF. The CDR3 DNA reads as TGTGCCAGCATTTTTGCGACCCTAACTAACAATGAGCAGTTCTTC.

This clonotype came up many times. CDR3 sequence reads: CASSLAGGQDHEQYF. The CDR3 DNA sequence: TGCGCCAGCAGCTTGGCGGGGGGACAGGACCACGAGCAGTACTTC. J is TRBJ2-7 and V is TRBV5-1; the D gene is possibly TRBD1 (8 bases). V dropped 0 bases and J dropped 5 bases, with 15 bases sitting between them. This CDR3 has 15 residues. CDR1 and CDR2 from the germline V gene are SGHRS and YFSETQ. The full variable domain, rest sourced from reference TRBV5-1 and TRBJ2-7, is KAGVTQTPRYLIKTRGQQVTLSCSPISGHRSVSWYQQTPGQGLQFLFEYFSETQRNKGNFPGRFSGRQFSNSRSEMNVSTLELGDSALYLCASSLAGGQDHEQYFGPGTRLTVT.

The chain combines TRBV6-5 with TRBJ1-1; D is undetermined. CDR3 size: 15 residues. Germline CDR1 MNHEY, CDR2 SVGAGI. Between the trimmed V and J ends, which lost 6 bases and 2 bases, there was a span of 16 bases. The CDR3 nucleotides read TGTGCCAGCAGACCACCCAGGACGGTAAACACTGAAGCTTTCTTT. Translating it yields CASRPPRTVNTEAFF.

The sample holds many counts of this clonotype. CDR3 in amino acids: CASSPLGGKHEQYF. In DNA form, the CDR3 reads TGCGCCAGCAGCCCCCTGGGGGGTAAACACGAGCAGTACTTC. V is TRBV5-1 and J is TRBJ2-7, with D tentatively TRBD2 (6 bases). The CDR3 is made up of 14 amino acids. V was trimmed by 4 bases and J by 5 bases, leaving 16 bases between them. Germline CDR1 is SGHRS and CDR2 is YFSETQ. The full variable domain, completed using reference TRBV5-1 and TRBJ2-7, is KAGVTQTPRYLIKTRGQQVTLSCSPISGHRSVSWYQQTPGQGLQFLFEYFSETQRNKGNFPGRFSGRQFSNSRSEMNVSTLELGDSALYLCASSPLGGKHEQYFGPGTRLTVT.

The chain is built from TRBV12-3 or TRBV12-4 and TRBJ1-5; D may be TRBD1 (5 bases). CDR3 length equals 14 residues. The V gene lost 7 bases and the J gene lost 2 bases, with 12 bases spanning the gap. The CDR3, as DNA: TGTGCCAGCATGGGGGGGGACGGCAATCAGCCCCAGCATTTT. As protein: CASMGGDGNQPQHF.

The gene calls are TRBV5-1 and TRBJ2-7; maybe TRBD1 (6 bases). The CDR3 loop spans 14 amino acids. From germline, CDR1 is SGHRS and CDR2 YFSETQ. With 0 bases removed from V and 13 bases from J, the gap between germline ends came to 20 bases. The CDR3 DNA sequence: TGCGCCAGCAGCTTGGCAGGGGCTTTCTCTAGAGCATACTTC. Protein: CASSLAGAFSRAYF.

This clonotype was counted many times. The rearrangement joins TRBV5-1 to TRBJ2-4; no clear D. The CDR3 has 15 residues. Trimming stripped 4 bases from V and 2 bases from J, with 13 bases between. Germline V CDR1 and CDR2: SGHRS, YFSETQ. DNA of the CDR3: TGCGCCAGCAGCCCAGAGTCCCCTTCCAAAAACATTCAGTACTTC. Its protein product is CASSPESPSKNIQYF.

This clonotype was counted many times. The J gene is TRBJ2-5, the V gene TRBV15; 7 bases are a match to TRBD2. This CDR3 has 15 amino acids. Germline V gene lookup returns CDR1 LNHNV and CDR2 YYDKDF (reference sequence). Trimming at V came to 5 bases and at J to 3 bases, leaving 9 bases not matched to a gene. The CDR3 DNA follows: TGTGCCACCAGCCCGGGGGAGGGAGGGGAAGAGACCCAGTACTTC. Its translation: CATSPGEGGEETQYF.

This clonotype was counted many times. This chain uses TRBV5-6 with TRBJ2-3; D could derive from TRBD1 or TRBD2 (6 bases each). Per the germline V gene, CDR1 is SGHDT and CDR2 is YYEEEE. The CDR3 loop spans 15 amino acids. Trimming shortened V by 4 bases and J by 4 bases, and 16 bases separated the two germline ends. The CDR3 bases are TGTGCCAGCAGCCCCCTGACAGGAGGGGCAGATACGCAGTATTTT. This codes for CASSPLTGGADTQYF.

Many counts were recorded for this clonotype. DNA for the CDR3: TGTGCCAGCAGCTCCAGACTAGCGGGGCAGTACAATGAGCAGTTCTTC. This sequence encodes CASSSRLAGQYNEQFF. The rearrangement joins TRBV7-8 to TRBJ2-1, with TRBD2 identical over 11 bases. This CDR3 region has 16 residues. The germline gives CDR1 SGHVS, CDR2 FQNEAQ. The V and J ends lost 4 bases and 4 bases, in that order; junction bases with no gene match: 6.

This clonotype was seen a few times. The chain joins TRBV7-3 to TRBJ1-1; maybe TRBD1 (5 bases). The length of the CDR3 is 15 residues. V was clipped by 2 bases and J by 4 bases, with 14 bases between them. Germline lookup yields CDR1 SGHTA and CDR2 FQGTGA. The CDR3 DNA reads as TGTGCCAGCAGCTTAGCTTCAGGGAGGGGCACTGAAGCTTTCTTT. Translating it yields CASSLASGRGTEAFF.

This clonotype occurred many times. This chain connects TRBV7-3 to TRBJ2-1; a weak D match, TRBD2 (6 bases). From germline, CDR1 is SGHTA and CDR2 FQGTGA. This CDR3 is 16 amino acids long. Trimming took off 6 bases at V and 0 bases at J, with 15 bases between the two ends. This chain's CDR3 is CASSTAGTGSYNEQFF. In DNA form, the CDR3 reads TGTGCCAGCAGTACCGCCGGGACTGGCTCCTACAATGAGCAGTTCTTC. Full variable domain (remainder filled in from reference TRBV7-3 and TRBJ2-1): GAGVSQTPSNKVTEKGKYVELRCDPISGHTALYWYRQSLGQGPEFLIYFQGTGAADDSGLPNDRFFAVRPEGSVSTLKIQRTERGDSAVYLCASSTAGTGSYNEQFFGPGTRLTVL.

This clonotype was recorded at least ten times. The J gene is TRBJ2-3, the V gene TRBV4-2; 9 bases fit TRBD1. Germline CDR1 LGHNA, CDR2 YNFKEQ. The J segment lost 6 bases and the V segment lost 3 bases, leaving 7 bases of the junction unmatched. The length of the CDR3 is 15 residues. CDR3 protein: CASSHSGTGSDTQYF. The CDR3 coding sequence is TGTGCCAGCAGCCACTCCGGGACAGGGTCTGATACGCAGTATTTT.

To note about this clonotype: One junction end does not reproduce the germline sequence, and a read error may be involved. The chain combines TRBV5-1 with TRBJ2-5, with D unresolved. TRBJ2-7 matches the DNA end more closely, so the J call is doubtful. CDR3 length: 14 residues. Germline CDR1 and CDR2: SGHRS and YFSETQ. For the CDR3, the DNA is TGCGCCAGCAGTTTGGCGGTGAGAATCTACGAGCAGTACTTC. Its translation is CASSLAVRIYEQYF.

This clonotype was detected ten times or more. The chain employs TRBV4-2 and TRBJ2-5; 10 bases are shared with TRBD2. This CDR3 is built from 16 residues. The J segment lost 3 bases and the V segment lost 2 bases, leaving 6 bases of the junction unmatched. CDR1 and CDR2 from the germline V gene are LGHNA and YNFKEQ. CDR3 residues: CASSQHHGLAEETQYF. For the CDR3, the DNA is TGTGCCAGCAGCCAACACCACGGACTAGCGGAAGAGACCCAGTACTTC.

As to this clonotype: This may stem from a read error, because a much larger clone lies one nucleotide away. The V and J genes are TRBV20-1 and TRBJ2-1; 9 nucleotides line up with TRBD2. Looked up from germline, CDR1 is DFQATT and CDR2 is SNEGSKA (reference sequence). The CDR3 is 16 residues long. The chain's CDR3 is CSAQEVGGGGYNGQFF. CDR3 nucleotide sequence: TGCAGTGCACAAGAGGTCGGCGGGGGGGGTTACAATGGGCAGTTCTTC.